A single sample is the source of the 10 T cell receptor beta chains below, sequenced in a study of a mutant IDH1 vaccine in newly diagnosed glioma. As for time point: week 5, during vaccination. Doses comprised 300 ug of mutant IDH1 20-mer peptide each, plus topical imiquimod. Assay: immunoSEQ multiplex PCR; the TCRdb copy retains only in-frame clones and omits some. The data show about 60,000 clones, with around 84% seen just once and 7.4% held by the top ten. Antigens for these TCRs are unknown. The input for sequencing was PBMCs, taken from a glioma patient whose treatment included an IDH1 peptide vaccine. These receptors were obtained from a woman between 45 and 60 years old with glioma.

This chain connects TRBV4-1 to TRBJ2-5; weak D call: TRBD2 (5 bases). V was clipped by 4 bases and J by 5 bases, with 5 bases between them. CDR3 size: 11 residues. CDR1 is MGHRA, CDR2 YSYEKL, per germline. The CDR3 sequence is CASSREETQYF. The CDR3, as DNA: TGCGCCAGCAGCCGGGAGGAGACCCAGTACTTC.

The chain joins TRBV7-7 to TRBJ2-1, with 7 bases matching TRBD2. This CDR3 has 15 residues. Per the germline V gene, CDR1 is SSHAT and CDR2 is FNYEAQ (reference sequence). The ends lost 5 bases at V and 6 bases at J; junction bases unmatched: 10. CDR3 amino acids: CASSQPPAGVNEQFF. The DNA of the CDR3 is TGTGCCAGCAGCCAACCCCCGGCGGGGGTCAATGAGCAGTTCTTC.

The CDR3 nucleotides are TGTGCCAGCACCGTGAACGGCAGGGTAGATGAAGCTTTCTTT. Amino acids: CASTVNGRVDEAFF. The chain uses TRBV5-4 and TRBJ1-1, with D perhaps matching TRBD1 (5 bases). CDR1 is SGHNT and CDR2 is YYREEE in the germline V gene (reference sequence). V lost 6 bases to trimming and J lost 7 bases, with 19 bases between them. The CDR3 consists of 14 residues.

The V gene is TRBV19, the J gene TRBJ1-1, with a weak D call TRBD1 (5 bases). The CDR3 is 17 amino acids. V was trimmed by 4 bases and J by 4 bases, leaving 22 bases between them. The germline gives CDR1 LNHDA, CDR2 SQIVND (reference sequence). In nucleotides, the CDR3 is TGTGCCAGTAGTACCAAGGGGCGCGGGGCTACGAGCACTGAAGCTTTCTTT. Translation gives CASSTKGRGATSTEAFF.

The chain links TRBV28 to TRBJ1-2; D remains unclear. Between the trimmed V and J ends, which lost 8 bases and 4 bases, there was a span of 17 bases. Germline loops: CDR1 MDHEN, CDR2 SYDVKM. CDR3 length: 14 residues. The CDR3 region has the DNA TGTGCCAGCCTTTCAATCGGACTGAGCTATGGCTACACCTTC. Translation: CASLSIGLSYGYTF.

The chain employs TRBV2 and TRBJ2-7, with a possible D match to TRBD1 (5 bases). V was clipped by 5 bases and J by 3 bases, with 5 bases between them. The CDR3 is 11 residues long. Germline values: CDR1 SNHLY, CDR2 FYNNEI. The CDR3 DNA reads TGTGCCAGCAGTAGGGGCTACGAGCAGTACTTC. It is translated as CASSRGYEQYF.

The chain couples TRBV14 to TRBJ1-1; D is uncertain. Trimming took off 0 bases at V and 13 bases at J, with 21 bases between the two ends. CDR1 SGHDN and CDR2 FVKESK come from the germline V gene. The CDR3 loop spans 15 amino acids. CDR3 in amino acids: CASSQDIHSRHPYFF. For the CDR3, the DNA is TGTGCCAGCAGCCAAGATATCCATTCGAGACACCCCTATTTCTTT. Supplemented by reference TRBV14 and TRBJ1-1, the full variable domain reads EAGVTQFPSHSVIEKGQTVTLRCDPISGHDNLYWYRRVMGKEIKFLLHFVKESKQDESGMPNNRFLAERTGGTYSTLKVQPAELEDSGVYFCASSQDIHSRHPYFFGQGTRLTVV.

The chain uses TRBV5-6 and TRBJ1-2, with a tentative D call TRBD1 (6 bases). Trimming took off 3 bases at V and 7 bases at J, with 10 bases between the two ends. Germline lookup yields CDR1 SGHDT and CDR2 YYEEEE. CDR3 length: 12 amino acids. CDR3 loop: CASSSGDFGYTF. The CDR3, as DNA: TGTGCCAGCAGCTCAGGGGACTTTGGCTACACCTTC. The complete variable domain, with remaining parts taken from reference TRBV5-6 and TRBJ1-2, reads DAGVTQSPTHLIKTRGQQVTLRCSPKSGHDTVSWYQQALGQGPQFIFQYYEEEERQRGNFPDRFSGHQFPNYSSELNVNALLLGDSALYLCASSSGDFGYTFGSGTRLTVV.

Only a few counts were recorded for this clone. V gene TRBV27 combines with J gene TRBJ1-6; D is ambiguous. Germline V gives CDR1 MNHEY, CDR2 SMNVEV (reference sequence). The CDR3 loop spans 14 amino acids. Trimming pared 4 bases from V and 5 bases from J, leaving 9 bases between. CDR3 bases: TGTGCCAGCAGTTCCCTCCCAGATAATTCACCCCTCCACTTT. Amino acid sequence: CASSSLPDNSPLHF.

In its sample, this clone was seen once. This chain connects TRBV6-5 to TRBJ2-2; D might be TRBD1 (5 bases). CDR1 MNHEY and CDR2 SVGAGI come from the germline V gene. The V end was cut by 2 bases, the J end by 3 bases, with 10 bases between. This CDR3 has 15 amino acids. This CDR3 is CASSYRQTYTGELFF. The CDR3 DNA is TGTGCCAGCAGTTACCGACAGACATACACCGGGGAGCTGTTTTTT.